The entry below gives a single TCR beta chain sequence along with its context. This entry is derived from a study of cytomegalovirus exposure and HLA in healthy donors. Study-wide context: Among the roughly 400 genotyped donors, around 81% were placed in the Caucasian-associated ancestry cluster.

The germline gives CDR1 SEHNR, CDR2 FQNEAQ (reference sequence). Trimming left V 7 bases short and J 4 bases short, with 7 bases between. There are 11 residues in the CDR3. Primers: 60 Vbeta forward and 13 Jbeta reverse. TCRdb keeps only in-frame clones here, not all; method: immunoSEQ multiplex PCR. The table has around 97,000 clones, approximately 73% seen once. The origin of this receptor is a man between 40 and 49 years old in good health and CMV-seronegative. The gene calls are TRBV7-9 and TRBJ2-5; D perhaps matches TRBD2 (6 bases). Sequencing was carried out using PBMCs. The DNA of the CDR3 is TGTGCCAGCAAAGCGGGAGAGACCCAGTACTTC. Translation: CASKAGETQYF.